Sequencing of this T cell receptor (beta chain) was carried out in a study of blood T cell repertoires in COVID-19. Study-level background: Acute and convalescent COVID-19 samples came from the United States, Italy and Spain. PBMCs, B-cell-depleted T cells, or T cells were the source of the cDNA or gDNA that made up the material.

As handled by the study authors: Quantification of nucleated cells was approximated via reference gene primer amplification. TCRdb's copy holds only in-frame clones and misses some; the assay was immunoSEQ multiplex PCR. The V and J calls and clone size are taken from that table; D and trimming were inferred from the DNA. Here the sample spans 300,000 to 400,000 clones, around 91% being singletons. Germline CDR1 and CDR2: MRHNA and SNTAGT. Unmatched junction bases numbered 7, after V lost 0 bases and J lost 6 bases. The CDR3 sequence is 16 residues long. The sequenced material came from peripheral blood. The TCR comes from a woman aged 18-30 years who had recovered from COVID-19. The chain links TRBV6-4 to TRBJ2-1, with 8 bases aligning to TRBD2. The CDR3 sequence: CASSDSSGSPSNEQFF. As DNA, the CDR3 is TGTGCCAGCAGTGACTCCAGCGGGAGTCCGTCCAATGAGCAGTTCTTC.